This record covers a single T cell receptor beta chain. Memory CD4+ cells were defined as CD4+CD45RO+CD25-. The V gene's germline CDR1 is SGHTA and CDR2 FQGNSA. The CDR3 sequence is 13 residues long. V lost 5 bases, J lost 6 bases, and 11 bases lay in between. TCRdb recomputed calls from the 5' RACE reads with MiXCR, one row per CDR3 protein. This sample has about 41,000 distinct CDR3 sequences; 29% occur once, and the top ten carry about 3.9%. The sample was memory CD4+ T cells sorted from a lymph node. The sample's subset: memory CD4+ T cells, CD4+CD45RO+CD25-. The receptor comes from a female donor with breast cancer. The chain carries TRBV7-2 and TRBJ1-5; D is unclear. The CDR3 nucleotides read TGTGCCAGCAGCCCCACCAGTAGTCAGCCCCAGCATTTT. Translation gives CASSPTSSQPQHF.